The subject of this entry is one T cell receptor beta chain. The antigen it recognizes is unknown. No much larger clone exists at a distance of one base, and base qualities are not known. Trimming leaves V shorter by 4 bases and J shorter by 3 bases, with the junction holding 11 bases beyond the gene matches. From its cysteine to its phenylalanine, the CDR3 spans 17 amino acids. Only the CDR3 portion is preserved as DNA: 51 bases, with reading frame beginning at the first base. The germline V gene specifies MNHEY as CDR1 and SVGEGT as CDR2. The library was generated by RT-PCR. These reads were obtained on an Illumina HiSeq 2500. Clones were called with MiXCR by TCRdb after fastp trimmed the public reads at Q25, and only in-frame beta chains were retained. All rows with the same CDR3 protein become a single entry with the most common DNA and genes. In this sample the table shows about 500,000 distinct CDR3 sequences, approximately 15% of which occur a single time. In total, the top ten clones hold 2.5% to 3.5% of the sample.

The data derive from a study of response to subunit inactivated influenza vaccine (dated by TCRdb to 2016 to 2019). General notes on the study: Deep quantitative profiling of the T cell receptor repertoire was used in the study to follow responses to a trivalent subunit inactivated influenza vaccine.

What the research found in general, with its limitations: The authors suggested that each seasonal influenza vaccination may recruit only a limited number of new T cells.

The V gene is TRBV6-2 or TRBV6-3 and the J gene is TRBJ2-3, with 9 junctional bases fitting TRBD1. The sequences come from CD4+ T cells sorted from PBMCs, collected roughly 24 months after vaccination. The sequence was obtained from a man aged 50-75 years who received an inactivated influenza vaccine. Donor details come from another sample of the same person, matched by shared clones. The encoded CDR3 is CASSFLPGQGETDTQYF. The bases read TGTGCCAGCAGTTTCCTACCGGGACAGGGAGAAACAGATACGCAGTATTTT.